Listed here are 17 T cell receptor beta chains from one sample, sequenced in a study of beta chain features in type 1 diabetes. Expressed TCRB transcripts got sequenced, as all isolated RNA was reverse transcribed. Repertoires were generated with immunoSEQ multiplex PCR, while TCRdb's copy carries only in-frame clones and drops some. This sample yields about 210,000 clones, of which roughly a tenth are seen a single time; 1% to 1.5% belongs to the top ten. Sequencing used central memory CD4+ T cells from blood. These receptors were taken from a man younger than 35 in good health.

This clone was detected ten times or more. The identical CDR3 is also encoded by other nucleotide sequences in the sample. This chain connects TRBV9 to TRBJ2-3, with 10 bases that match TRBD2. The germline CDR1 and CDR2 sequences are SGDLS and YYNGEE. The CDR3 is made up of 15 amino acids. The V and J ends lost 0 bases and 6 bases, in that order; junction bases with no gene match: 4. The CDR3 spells CASSVVAGGADTQYF. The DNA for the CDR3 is TGTGCCAGCAGCGTAGTAGCGGGAGGCGCGGATACGCAGTATTTT.

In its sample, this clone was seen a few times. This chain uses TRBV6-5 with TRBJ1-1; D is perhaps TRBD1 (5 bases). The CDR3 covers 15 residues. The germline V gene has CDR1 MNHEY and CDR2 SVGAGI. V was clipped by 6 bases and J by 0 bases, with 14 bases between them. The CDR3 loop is CASRRRGRLNTEAFF. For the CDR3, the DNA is TGTGCCAGCAGACGACGGGGCAGACTGAACACTGAAGCTTTCTTT.

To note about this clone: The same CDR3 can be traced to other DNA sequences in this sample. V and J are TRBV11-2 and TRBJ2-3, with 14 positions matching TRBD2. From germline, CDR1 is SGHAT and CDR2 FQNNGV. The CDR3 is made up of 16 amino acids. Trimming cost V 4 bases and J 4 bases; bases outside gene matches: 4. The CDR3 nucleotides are TGTGCCAGCAGCTCGGGACTAGCGGGAGTGGCAGATACGCAGTATTTT. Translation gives CASSSGLAGVADTQYF.

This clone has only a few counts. The CDR3 region is CASRYDEGSNTEAFF. CDR3 DNA: TGTGCCAGCAGGTACGATGAGGGGTCCAACACTGAAGCTTTCTTT. This chain links TRBV7-9 with TRBJ1-1; D might be TRBD1 (5 bases). The germline CDR1 and CDR2 sequences are SEHNR and FQNEAQ (reference sequence). The ends were cut back, 6 bases at V and 2 bases at J, with 16 bases in the middle. The CDR3 length is 15 residues.

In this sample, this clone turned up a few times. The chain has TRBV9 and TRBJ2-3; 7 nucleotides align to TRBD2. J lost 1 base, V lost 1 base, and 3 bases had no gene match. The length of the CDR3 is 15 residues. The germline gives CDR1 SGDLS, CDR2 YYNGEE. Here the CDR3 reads CASSVHLAGTDTQYF. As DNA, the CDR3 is TGTGCCAGCAGCGTACACCTAGCGGGCACAGATACGCAGTATTTT.

CDR3: CASSQGRAQETQYF. The CDR3 nucleotides are TGTGCCAGCAGCCAGGGGAGGGCGCAAGAGACCCAGTACTTC. The chain is built from TRBV7-2 and TRBJ2-5, with D perhaps TRBD2 (7 bases). V was cut by 5 bases and J by 2 bases, with 12 bases left in between. The length of the CDR3 is 14 residues. From germline, CDR1 is SGHTA and CDR2 FQGNSA. Using reference TRBV7-2 and TRBJ2-5 for the parts outside the CDR3, the full variable domain is GAGVSQSPSNKVTEKGKDVELRCDPISGHTALYWYRQSLGQGLEFLIYFQGNSAPDKSGLPSDRFSAERTGGSVSTLTIQRTQQEDSAVYLCASSQGRAQETQYFGPGTRLLVL.

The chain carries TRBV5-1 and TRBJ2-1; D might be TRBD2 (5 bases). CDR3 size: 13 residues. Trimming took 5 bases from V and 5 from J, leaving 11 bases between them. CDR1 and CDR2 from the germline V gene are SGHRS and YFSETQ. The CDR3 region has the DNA TGCGCCAGCAGGCAAACTAGAAACAATGAGCAGTTCTTC. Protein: CASRQTRNNEQFF.

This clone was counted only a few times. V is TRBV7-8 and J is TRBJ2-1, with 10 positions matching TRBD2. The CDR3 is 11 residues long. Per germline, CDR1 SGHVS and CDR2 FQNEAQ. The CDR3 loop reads CVTSGYNEQFF. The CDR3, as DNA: TGTGTGACTAGCGGGTACAATGAGCAGTTCTTC.

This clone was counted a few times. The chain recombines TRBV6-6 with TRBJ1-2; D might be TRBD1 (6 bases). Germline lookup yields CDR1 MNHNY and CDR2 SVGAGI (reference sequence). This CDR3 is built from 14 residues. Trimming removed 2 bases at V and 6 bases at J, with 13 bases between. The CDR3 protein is CASSYGRQDDGYTF. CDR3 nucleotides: TGTGCCAGCAGTTACGGGAGACAGGACGATGGCTACACCTTC.

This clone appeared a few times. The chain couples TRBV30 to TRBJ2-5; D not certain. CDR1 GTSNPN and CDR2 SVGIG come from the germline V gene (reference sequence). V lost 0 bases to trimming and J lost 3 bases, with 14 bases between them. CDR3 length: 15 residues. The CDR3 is CAWSVPHGYKETQYF. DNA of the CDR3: TGTGCCTGGAGTGTACCCCACGGGTATAAAGAGACCCAGTACTTC. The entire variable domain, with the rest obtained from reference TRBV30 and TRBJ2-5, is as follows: SQTIHQWPATLVQPVGSPLSLECTVEGTSNPNLYWYRQAAGRGLQLLFYSVGIGQISSEVPQNLSASRPQDRQFILSSKKLLLSDSGFYLCAWSVPHGYKETQYFGPGTRLLVL.

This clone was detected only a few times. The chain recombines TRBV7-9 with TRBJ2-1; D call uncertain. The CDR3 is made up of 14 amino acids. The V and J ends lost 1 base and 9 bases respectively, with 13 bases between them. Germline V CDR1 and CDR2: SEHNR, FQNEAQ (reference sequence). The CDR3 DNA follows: TGTGCCAGCAGCTTAGATCGGAGAGGCGCTGAGCAGTTCTTC. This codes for CASSLDRRGAEQFF.

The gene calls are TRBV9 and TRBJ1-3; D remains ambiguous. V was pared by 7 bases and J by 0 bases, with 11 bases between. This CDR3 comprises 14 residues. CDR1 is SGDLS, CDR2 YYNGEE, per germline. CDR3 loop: CASGTLSSGNTIYF. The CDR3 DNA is TGTGCCAGCGGTACACTTAGCTCTGGAAACACCATATATTTT.

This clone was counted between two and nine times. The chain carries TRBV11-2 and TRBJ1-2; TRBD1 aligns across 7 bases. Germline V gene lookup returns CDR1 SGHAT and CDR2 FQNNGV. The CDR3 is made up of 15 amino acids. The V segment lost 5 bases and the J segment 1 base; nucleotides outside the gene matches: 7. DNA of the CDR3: TGTGCCAGCAGCCGGGACAGCCGATATAACTATGGCTACACCTTC. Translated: CASSRDSRYNYGYTF.

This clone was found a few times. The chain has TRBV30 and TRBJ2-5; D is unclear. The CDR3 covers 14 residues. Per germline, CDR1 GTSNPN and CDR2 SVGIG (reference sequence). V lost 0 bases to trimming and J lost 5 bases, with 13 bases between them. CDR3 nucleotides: TGTGCCTGGAGTGTACCGTCAGGATGGGAGACCCAGTACTTC. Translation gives CAWSVPSGWETQYF.

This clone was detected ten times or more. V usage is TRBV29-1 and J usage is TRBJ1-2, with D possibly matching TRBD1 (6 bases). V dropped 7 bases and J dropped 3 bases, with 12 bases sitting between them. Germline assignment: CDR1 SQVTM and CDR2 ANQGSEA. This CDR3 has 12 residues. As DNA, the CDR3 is TGCAGCGGGGTACAGGGCGACTATGGCTACACCTTC. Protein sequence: CSGVQGDYGYTF.

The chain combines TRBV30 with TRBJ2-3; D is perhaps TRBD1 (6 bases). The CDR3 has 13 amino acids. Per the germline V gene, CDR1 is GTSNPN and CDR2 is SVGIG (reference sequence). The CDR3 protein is CVSEQGGTDTQYF. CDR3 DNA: TGTGTATCCGAACAGGGTGGAACAGATACGCAGTATTTT.

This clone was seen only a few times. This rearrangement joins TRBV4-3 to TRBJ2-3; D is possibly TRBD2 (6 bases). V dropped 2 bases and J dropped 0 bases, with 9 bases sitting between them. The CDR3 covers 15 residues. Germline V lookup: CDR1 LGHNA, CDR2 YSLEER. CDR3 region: CASSQLASSTDTQYF. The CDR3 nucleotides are TGCGCCAGCAGCCAACTAGCGTCAAGCACAGATACGCAGTATTTT.